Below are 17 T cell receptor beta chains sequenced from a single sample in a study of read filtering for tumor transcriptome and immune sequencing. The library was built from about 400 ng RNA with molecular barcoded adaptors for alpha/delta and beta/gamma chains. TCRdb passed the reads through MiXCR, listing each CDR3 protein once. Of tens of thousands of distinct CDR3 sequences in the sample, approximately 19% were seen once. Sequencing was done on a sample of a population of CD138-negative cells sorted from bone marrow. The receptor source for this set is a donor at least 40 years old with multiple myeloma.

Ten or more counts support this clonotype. The DNA for the CDR3 is TGTGCCAGCAGTGGATGGACTAGCAGGGAGACCCAGTACTTC. Protein: CASSGWTSRETQYF. The rearrangement joins TRBV2 to TRBJ2-5, with 8 nucleotides matching TRBD2. The CDR3 sequence is 14 residues long. V shed 4 bases and J 5 bases; nucleotides not matched to a gene: 6. Per germline, CDR1 SNHLY and CDR2 FYNNEI.

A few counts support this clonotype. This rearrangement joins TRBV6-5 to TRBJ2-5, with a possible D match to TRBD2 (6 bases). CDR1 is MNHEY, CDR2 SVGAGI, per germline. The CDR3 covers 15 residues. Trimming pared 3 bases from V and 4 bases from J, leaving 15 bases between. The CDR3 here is CASSYFAGRAETQYF. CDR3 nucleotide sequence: TGTGCCAGCAGTTATTTTGCGGGACGGGCAGAGACCCAGTACTTC.

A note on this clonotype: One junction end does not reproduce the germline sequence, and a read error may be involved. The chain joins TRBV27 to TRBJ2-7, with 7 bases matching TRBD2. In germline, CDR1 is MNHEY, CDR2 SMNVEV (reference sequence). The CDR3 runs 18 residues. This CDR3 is CASSFIPNVGGTSYEQHF. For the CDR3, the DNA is TGTGCCAGCAGTTTCATCCCGAATGTGGGGGGGACCTCCTACGAGCAGCACTTC.

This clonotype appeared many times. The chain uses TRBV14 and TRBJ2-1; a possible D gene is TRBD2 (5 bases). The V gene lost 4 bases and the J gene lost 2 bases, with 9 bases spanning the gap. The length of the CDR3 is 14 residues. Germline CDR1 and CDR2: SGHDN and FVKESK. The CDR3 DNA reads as TGTGCCAGCAGCCTTGGAGGTCCCTACAATGAGCAGTTCTTC. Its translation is CASSLGGPYNEQFF.

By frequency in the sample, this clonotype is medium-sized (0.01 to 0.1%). CDR3 in amino acids: CASSFGPYNEQFF. The CDR3 bases are TGTGCCAGCAGTTTCGGACCGTACAATGAGCAGTTCTTC. V and J are TRBV12-3 or TRBV12-4 and TRBJ2-1, with D unclear. This CDR3 has 13 residues. Trimming pared 3 bases from V and 4 bases from J, leaving 7 bases between.

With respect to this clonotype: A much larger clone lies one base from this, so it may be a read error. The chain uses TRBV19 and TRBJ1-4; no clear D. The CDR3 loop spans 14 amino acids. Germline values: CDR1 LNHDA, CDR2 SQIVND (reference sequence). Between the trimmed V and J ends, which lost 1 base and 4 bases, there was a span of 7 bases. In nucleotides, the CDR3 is TGTGCCAGTAGTATAGTACGTCGTAATGAAAAACTGTTTTTT. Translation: CASSIVRRNEKLFF.

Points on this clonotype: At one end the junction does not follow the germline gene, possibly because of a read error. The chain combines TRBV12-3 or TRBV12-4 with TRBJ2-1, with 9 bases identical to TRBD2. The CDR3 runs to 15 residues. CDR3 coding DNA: TGTGCCAGCAGTTTCCAAATAGCGGGAGTTGATGAGCAGTTCTTT. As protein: CASSFQIAGVDEQFF.

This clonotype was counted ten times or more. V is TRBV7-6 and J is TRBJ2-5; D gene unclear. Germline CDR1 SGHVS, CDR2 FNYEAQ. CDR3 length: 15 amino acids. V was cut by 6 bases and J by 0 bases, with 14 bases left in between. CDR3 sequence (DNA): TGTGCCAGCAGAAACTATGCTGGGAACCAAGAGACCCAGTACTTC. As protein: CASRNYAGNQETQYF. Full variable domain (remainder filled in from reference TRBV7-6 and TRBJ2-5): GAGVSQSPRYKVTKRGQDVALRCDPISGHVSLYWYRQALGQGPEFLTYFNYEAQQDKSGLPNDRFSAERPEGSISTLTIQRTEQRDSAMYRCASRNYAGNQETQYFGPGTRLLVL.

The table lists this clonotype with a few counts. The CDR3 spells CSARRTGNTGELFF. The CDR3 DNA reads as TGCAGTGCTCGACGGACAGGGAACACCGGGGAGCTGTTTTTT. The J gene is TRBJ2-2, the V gene TRBV20-1, with 7 bases identical to TRBD1. CDR1 and CDR2 (germline): DFQATT, SNEGSKA (reference sequence). The CDR3 has 14 residues. V was pared by 5 bases and J by 1 base, with 4 bases of the junction left unmatched.

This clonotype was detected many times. In DNA form, the CDR3 reads TGTGCCAGCAGCCAAGGACGGAGGGCAGATACGCAGTATTTT. Translation: CASSQGRRADTQYF. The V call is TRBV3-1, the J call TRBJ2-3; tentatively, D is TRBD2 (6 bases). The CDR3 runs to 14 residues. Trimming pared 1 base from V and 4 bases from J, leaving 9 bases between. CDR1 is LGHDT, CDR2 YNNKEL, per germline (reference sequence).

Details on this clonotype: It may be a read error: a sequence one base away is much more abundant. The CDR3 coding sequence is TGCGCCAGCAACTTGGGGGGTCGGGCCAACACTGAAGCTTTCTTT. Protein product: CASNLGGRANTEAFF. The V gene is TRBV5-1, the J gene TRBJ1-1, with D tentatively TRBD1 (5 bases). The germline V gene encodes CDR1 SGHRS and CDR2 YFSETQ. CDR3 length: 15 amino acids.

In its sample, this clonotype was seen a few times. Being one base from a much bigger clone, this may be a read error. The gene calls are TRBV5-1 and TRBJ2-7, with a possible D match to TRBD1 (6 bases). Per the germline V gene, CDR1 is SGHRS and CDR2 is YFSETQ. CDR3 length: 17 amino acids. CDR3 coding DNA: TGCGCCAGCAGCCGCCTTGGGGACATCGGCAGCTCCTACGAGCAGCACTTC. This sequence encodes CASSRLGDIGSSYEQHF. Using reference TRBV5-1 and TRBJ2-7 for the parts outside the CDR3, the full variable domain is KAGVTQTPRYLIKTRGQQVTLSCSPISGHRSVSWYQQTPGQGLQFLFEYFSETQRNKGNFPGRFSGRQFSNSRSEMNVSTLELGDSALYLCASSRLGDIGSSYEQHFGPGTRLTVT.

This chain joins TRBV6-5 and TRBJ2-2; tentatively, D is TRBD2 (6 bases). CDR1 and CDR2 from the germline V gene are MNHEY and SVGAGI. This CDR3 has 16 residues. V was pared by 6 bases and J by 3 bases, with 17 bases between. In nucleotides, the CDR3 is TGTGCCAGCAGCGACCACCCGGGACTCTACACCGGGGAGCTGTTTTTT. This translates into CASSDHPGLYTGELFF.

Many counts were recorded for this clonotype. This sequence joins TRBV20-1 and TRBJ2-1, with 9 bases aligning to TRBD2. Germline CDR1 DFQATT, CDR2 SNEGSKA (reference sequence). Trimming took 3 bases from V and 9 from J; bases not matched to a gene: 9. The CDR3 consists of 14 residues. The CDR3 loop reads CSARRRGGLFEQFF. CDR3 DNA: TGCAGTGCTAGGAGGCGGGGGGGCCTCTTTGAGCAGTTCTTC.

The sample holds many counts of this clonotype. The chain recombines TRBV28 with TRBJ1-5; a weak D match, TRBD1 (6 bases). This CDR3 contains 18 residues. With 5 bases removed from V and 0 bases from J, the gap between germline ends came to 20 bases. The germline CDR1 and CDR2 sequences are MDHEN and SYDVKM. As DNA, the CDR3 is TGTGCCAGCAGTCCTCCGGGACAAGAATTCCTTAGCAATCAGCCCCAGCATTTT. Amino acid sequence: CASSPPGQEFLSNQPQHF.

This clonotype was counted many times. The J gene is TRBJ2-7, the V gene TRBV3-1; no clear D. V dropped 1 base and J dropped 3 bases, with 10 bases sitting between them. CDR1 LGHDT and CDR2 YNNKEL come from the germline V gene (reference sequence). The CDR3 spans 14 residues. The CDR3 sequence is CASSQGSDIYEQYF. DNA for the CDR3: TGTGCCAGCAGCCAAGGGTCCGATATCTACGAGCAGTACTTC.

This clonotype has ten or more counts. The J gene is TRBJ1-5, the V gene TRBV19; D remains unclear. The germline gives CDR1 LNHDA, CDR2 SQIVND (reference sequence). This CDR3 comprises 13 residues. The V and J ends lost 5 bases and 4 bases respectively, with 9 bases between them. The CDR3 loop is CASSQSRNQPQHF. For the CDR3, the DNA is TGTGCCAGTAGTCAATCCAGAAATCAGCCCCAGCATTTT.